Listed below are T cell receptor beta chains from one sample, sequenced in a study of shared clonotypes between healthy human individuals. Clones were sequenced by immunoSEQ multiplex PCR, and TCRdb holds only the in-frame ones, with some missing. The profile shows 2 million to 3 million clones, 80% to 95% of them singletons. Sequencing was carried out using naive CD4+ T cells from PBMCs. These receptors originate from a man between 18 and 35 years old in good health. Some clones in this sample may be carry-over from other donors' samples. CDR3s include the opening cysteine and the closing phenylalanine or tryptophan. D genes are given only for firm matches. Some rows mark clone size as missing; the rest say once, few, many or name a class of expanded clone.

D,J,V,size,CDR3,DNA
-,TRBJ2-7,TRBV19,-,CASSSRGERYF,TGTGCCAGTAGTAGCAGGGGAGAGAGGTACTTC
-,TRBJ2-2,TRBV7-8,-,CASSSPWLANTGELFF,TGTGCCAGCAGCTCCCCATGGCTCGCGAACACCGGGGAGCTGTTTTTT
TRBD2,TRBJ2-1,TRBV14,-,CASSQGYLAEYNEQFF,TGTGCCAGCAGCCAAGGCTATCTAGCGGAATACAATGAGCAGTTCTTC
-,TRBJ2-7,TRBV29-1,-,CSVEGARAADEQYF,TGCAGCGTTGAAGGCGCCAGGGCTGCGGACGAGCAGTACTTC
TRBD1,TRBJ2-7,TRBV14,-,CASSQFTGGYEQYF,TGTGCCAGCAGCCAATTTACAGGGGGCTACGAGCAGTACTTC
TRBD2,TRBJ2-7,TRBV19,-,CASSRLAVGHSYEQYF,TGTGCCAGTAGTAGACTAGCGGTTGGGCACTCCTACGAGCAGTACTTC
TRBD2,TRBJ2-3,TRBV14,-,CASSQEVGLAGVADTQYF,TGTGCCAGCAGCCAAGAAGTGGGACTAGCGGGAGTAGCAGATACGCAGTATTTT
TRBD1,TRBJ1-1,TRBV2,-,CASSGGWQGAAFF,TGTGCCAGCAGTGGGGGTTGGCAGGGGGCTGCTTTCTTT
TRBD1,TRBJ1-2,TRBV7-8,-,CASSDDRGVGYTF,TGTGCCAGCAGCGACGACAGGGGGGTTGGCTACACCTTC
-,TRBJ2-2,TRBV10-3,-,CAIGASGEANTGELFF,TGTGCCATCGGGGCGAGCGGAGAGGCGAACACCGGGGAGCTGTTTTTT
-,TRBJ2-7,TRBV4-1,once,CASSLIGVRQYF,TGCGCCAGCAGCCTTATAGGAGTTAGGCAGTACTTC
-,TRBJ2-3,TRBV5-1,-,CASSLEIGGTTQYF,TGCGCCAGCAGCTTGGAAATTGGGGGAACTACGCAGTATTTT
-,TRBJ2-5,TRBV2,-,CASSGTGVETQYF,TGTGCCAGCAGCGGGACCGGGGTCGAGACCCAGTACTTC
-,TRBJ1-2,TRBV4-2,-,CASSQERAGSHGYTF,TGTGCCAGCAGCCAAGAGCGGGCAGGATCCCATGGCTACACCTTC
TRBD1,TRBJ2-5,TRBV7-2,-,CASSTWTGSETQYF,TGTGCCAGCAGCACTTGGACAGGGTCGGAGACCCAGTACTTC
-,TRBJ2-3,TRBV28,-,CASTALRNTDTQYF,TGTGCCAGCACCGCCCTGAGAAACACAGATACGCAGTATTTT
-,TRBJ2-7,TRBV6-5,-,CASSYSWGSTYEQYF,TGTGCCAGCAGTTACTCTTGGGGGAGTACGTACGAGCAGTACTTC
-,TRBJ2-2,TRBV14,-,CASSLAQIGGELFF,TGTGCCAGCAGCTTAGCCCAAATTGGTGGGGAGCTGTTTTTT
TRBD1,TRBJ1-1,TRBV28,-,CASSPGQGLENTEAFF,TGTGCCAGCAGTCCCGGACAGGGGCTCGAGAACACTGAAGCTTTCTTT
-,TRBJ2-3,TRBV5-1,-,CASSLVVANTQYF,TGCGCCAGCAGCTTGGTTGTCGCTAATACGCAGTATTTT
-,TRBJ1-2,TRBV7-2,few,CASSLAGGYTF,TGTGCCAGCAGCTTAGCAGGGGGCTACACCTTC
-,TRBJ2-7,TRBV14,-,CASSQGSREQYF,TGTGCCAGCAGCCAAGGTAGTAGGGAGCAGTACTTC
-,TRBJ2-1,TRBV7-2,-,CASSSFSVGNEQFF,TGTGCCAGCAGCTCCTTTAGTGTCGGCAATGAGCAGTTCTTC
-,TRBJ2-3,TRBV6-1,-,CASSEVRWGTDTQYF,TGTGCCAGCAGTGAAGTCCGGTGGGGCACAGATACGCAGTATTTT
TRBD2,TRBJ2-3,TRBV5-1,-,CASNGLAGLDTQYF,TGCGCCAGCAACGGACTAGCGGGCTTAGATACGCAGTATTTT
TRBD1,TRBJ1-2,TRBV6-5,-,CASSDRENYGYTF,TGTGCCAGCAGTGACAGGGAAAACTATGGCTACACCTTC
-,TRBJ1-2,TRBV18,-,CASSPPKGSYTF,TGTGCCAGCTCACCACCGAAGGGTAGCTACACCTTC
-,TRBJ1-5,TRBV15,-,CATSKKGHSNQPQHF,TGTGCCACCAGCAAAAAGGGACACTCGAATCAGCCCCAGCATTTT
TRBD1,TRBJ1-1,TRBV7-6,-,CASSSRTGANTEAFF,TGTGCCAGCAGCTCTAGGACAGGAGCGAACACTGAAGCTTTCTTT
-,TRBJ1-1,TRBV29-1,-,CSVGGLMNTEAFF,TGCAGCGTTGGAGGGCTCATGAACACTGAAGCTTTCTTT
-,TRBJ2-7,TRBV29-1,-,CSVVRDLRGDEQYF,TGCAGCGTCGTCCGGGACCTACGCGGGGACGAGCAGTACTTC
-,TRBJ2-1,TRBV9,-,CASSVAKRANYNEQFF,TGTGCCAGCAGCGTAGCCAAGCGGGCCAACTACAATGAGCAGTTCTTC
-,TRBJ2-1,TRBV4-3,-,CASSSRGQVANEQFF,TGCGCCAGCAGCTCCCGGGGCCAGGTAGCCAATGAGCAGTTCTTC
-,TRBJ1-1,TRBV6-1,-,CASSATPQGWTEAFF,TGTGCCAGCAGTGCTACTCCACAGGGATGGACTGAAGCTTTCTTT
TRBD1,TRBJ1-5,TRBV2,-,CASSGTGSPRNQPQHF,TGTGCCAGCAGTGGGACAGGTTCCCCTCGCAATCAGCCCCAGCATTTT
-,TRBJ2-3,TRBV29-1,once,CSVEDRSGAGSTDTQYF,TGCAGCGTTGAAGATCGATCGGGGGCGGGTAGCACAGATACGCAGTATTTT
-,TRBJ2-1,TRBV2,-,CASSREGGSYNEQFF,TGTGCCAGCAGTAGGGAAGGGGGCTCCTACAATGAGCAGTTCTTC
TRBD2,TRBJ2-7,TRBV18,-,CASSPASGLYEQYF,TGTGCCAGCTCACCGGCTAGCGGACTTTACGAGCAGTACTTC
-,TRBJ1-2,TRBV19,-,CASSITGNYGYTF,TGTGCCAGTAGTATCACGGGAAACTATGGCTACACCTTC
-,TRBJ2-5,TRBV6-5,-,CASRKTWTTETQYF,TGTGCCAGCAGGAAGACCTGGACTACGGAGACCCAGTACTTC
-,TRBJ2-7,TRBV7-3,-,CASSSRGGSFYEQYF,TGTGCCAGCAGCTCCAGGGGGGGCTCCTTCTACGAGCAGTACTTC
-,TRBJ2-7,TRBV5-1,-,CASSDPRSPYEQYF,TGCGCCAGCAGCGATCCCAGATCCCCCTACGAGCAGTACTTC
-,TRBJ2-5,TRBV5-1,-,CASSLRGTAETQYF,TGCGCCAGCAGCCTGAGGGGGACGGCAGAGACCCAGTACTTC
TRBD1,TRBJ1-2,TRBV28,-,CASSLIGTGGHGYTF,TGTGCCAGCAGTCTGATCGGGACAGGGGGTCATGGCTACACCTTC
TRBD2,TRBJ2-1,TRBV4-1,-,CASSQGTSRYNEQFF,TGCGCCAGCAGCCAAGGGACTAGCAGATACAATGAGCAGTTCTTC
-,TRBJ1-3,TRBV28,few,CASSLTTGTIYF,TGTGCCAGCAGTTTAACGACGGGCACCATATATTTT
TRBD1,TRBJ2-2,TRBV9,-,CASSVSGQSGTGELFF,TGTGCCAGCAGCGTTTCGGGACAGTCCGGAACCGGGGAGCTGTTTTTT
TRBD1,TRBJ1-2,TRBV5-1,-,CASSAQTGAGGYTF,TGCGCCAGCAGCGCACAGACAGGGGCGGGTGGCTACACCTTC
-,TRBJ1-1,TRBV28,-,CAIDRMNTEAFF,TGTGCCATAGACAGGATGAACACTGAAGCTTTCTTT
TRBD2,TRBJ2-7,TRBV5-4,-,CASSRGTSGSYEQYF,TGTGCCAGCAGCCGAGGGACTAGCGGCTCCTACGAGCAGTACTTC
TRBD1,TRBJ2-5,TRBV4-1,-,CASSQDWQGVTQYF,TGCGCCAGCAGCCAAGATTGGCAGGGGGTGACCCAGTACTTC